Following are 23 T cell receptor beta chains from one sample sequenced in a study of beta chain features in type 1 diabetes. Study-wide findings and caveats: TCRB CDR3 length was moderately but significantly reduced in all four CD4+ subsets of Type 1 diabetes patients.

Investigators reverse transcribed all isolated RNA, so they sequenced expressed TCRB transcripts. The protocol was immunoSEQ multiplex PCR, while the TCRdb copy is restricted to in-frame clones and leaves out a portion. The repertoire holds some 660,000 clones, with 11% to 15% as singletons. These receptors are not linked to any known antigen. The sample taken for sequencing was naive CD4+ T cells from blood. Every receptor here comes from a man aged 18 to 29 with type 1 diabetes.

The V and J genes are TRBV30 and TRBJ1-2; no clear D. Trimming cost V 3 bases and J 0 bases, with 11 bases left between them. Germline lookup yields CDR1 GTSNPN and CDR2 SVGIG (reference sequence). This CDR3 spans 14 amino acids. CDR3 residues: CAWREATTNYGYTF. The CDR3 region has the DNA TGTGCCTGGAGGGAGGCGACTACTAACTATGGCTACACCTTC.

This clone was observed a few times. This chain connects TRBV18 to TRBJ2-5; TRBD2 aligns across 9 bases. The V and J ends lost 0 bases and 3 bases, in that order; junction bases with no gene match: 8. CDR1 and CDR2 from the germline V gene are KGHSH and LQKENI. The CDR3 has 17 residues. The CDR3 loop is CASSPPQPSGNKETQYF. Written as DNA, the CDR3 is TGTGCCAGCTCACCACCCCAGCCTAGCGGGAATAAAGAGACCCAGTACTTC. The whole variable domain, filled in from reference TRBV18 and TRBJ2-5, reads NAGVMQNPRHLVRRRGQEARLRCSPMKGHSHVYWYRQLPEEGLKFMVYLQKENIIDESGMPKERFSAEFPKEGPSILRIQQVVRGDSAAYFCASSPPQPSGNKETQYFGPGTRLLVL.

The chain uses TRBV29-1 and TRBJ2-5, with 9 bases lining up with TRBD2. Germline CDR1 SQVTM, CDR2 ANQGSEA. CDR3 size: 14 residues. With V trimmed by 1 base and J by 6 bases, 6 bases remained unmatched. In DNA form, the CDR3 reads TGCAGCGTTGAAGGGGGACTAGCAGTGCAGACCCAGTACTTC. This gives the protein CSVEGGLAVQTQYF. The full variable domain, its missing parts supplied by reference TRBV29-1 and TRBJ2-5, is SAVISQKPSRDICQRGTSLTIQCQVDSQVTMMFWYRQQPGQSLTLIATANQGSEATYESGFVIDKFPISRPNLTFSTLTVSNMSPEDSSIYLCSVEGGLAVQTQYFGPGTRLLVL.

This clone was recorded a few times. The chain couples TRBV30 to TRBJ1-5; D is unclear. Germline CDR1 reads GTSNPN; CDR2 reads SVGIG (reference sequence). Trimming cost V 1 base and J 9 bases, with 13 bases left between them. There are 13 residues in the CDR3. The CDR3 loop reads CAWSGQAIGPQHF. The CDR3 DNA sequence: TGTGCCTGGAGTGGGCAGGCGATAGGGCCCCAGCATTTT. The whole variable domain, filled in from reference TRBV30 and TRBJ1-5, reads SQTIHQWPATLVQPVGSPLSLECTVEGTSNPNLYWYRQAAGRGLQLLFYSVGIGQISSEVPQNLSASRPQDRQFILSSKKLLLSDSGFYLCAWSGQAIGPQHFGDGTRLSIL.

This clone was recorded a few times. The chain combines TRBV7-9 with TRBJ1-1; TRBD1 matches at 9 bases. This CDR3 has 14 residues. CDR1 and CDR2 from the germline V gene are SEHNR and FQNEAQ (reference sequence). J was trimmed by 1 base and V by 5 bases; bases with no gene match: 2. CDR3 in amino acids: CASSPTGGNTEAFF. DNA of the CDR3: TGTGCCAGCAGCCCGACAGGGGGGAACACTGAAGCTTTCTTT.

Only a few counts were recorded for this clone. J is TRBJ1-1 and V is TRBV29-1, with D perhaps TRBD1 (5 bases). Trimming took 7 bases from V and 4 from J, leaving 16 bases between them. Germline loops: CDR1 SQVTM, CDR2 ANQGSEA. The CDR3 is 13 residues long. Written as DNA, the CDR3 is TGCAGCGCCGAAGGCAGGGAAGGCACTGAAGCTTTCTTT. Its protein is CSAEGREGTEAFF.

This clone turned up a few times. The J gene is TRBJ2-2, the V gene TRBV30; 11 positions agree with TRBD2. Germline CDR1 reads GTSNPN; CDR2 reads SVGIG (reference sequence). J was trimmed by 5 bases and V by 2 bases; bases with no gene match: 4. The CDR3 is 15 residues long. The CDR3, as DNA: TGTGCCTGGAGTCCGACTAGCGGGGATACCGGGGAGCTGTTTTTT. As protein: CAWSPTSGDTGELFF. Full variable domain (outside the CDR3, taken from reference TRBV30 and TRBJ2-2): SQTIHQWPATLVQPVGSPLSLECTVEGTSNPNLYWYRQAAGRGLQLLFYSVGIGQISSEVPQNLSASRPQDRQFILSSKKLLLSDSGFYLCAWSPTSGDTGELFFGEGSRLTVL.

This chain connects TRBV7-2 to TRBJ2-1; 8 nucleotides align to TRBD2. The trim removed 2 bases at V and 5 bases at J, leaving 5 bases unmatched. There are 15 residues in the CDR3. Germline V lookup: CDR1 SGHTA, CDR2 FQGNSA. CDR3 DNA: TGTGCCAGCAGCTTACGCGGGGGGACCCACAATGAGCAGTTCTTC. This sequence encodes CASSLRGGTHNEQFF.

The gene calls are TRBV2 and TRBJ2-7; a possible D gene is TRBD1 (6 bases). With 8 bases removed from V and 7 bases from J, the gap between germline ends came to 21 bases. CDR3 length: 14 residues. The V gene's germline CDR1 is SNHLY and CDR2 FYNNEI. The CDR3 coding sequence is TGTGCCAGCCCGAAGAAAGGACAGCCTTGGGAGCAGTACTTC. Its protein is CASPKKGQPWEQYF.

A few counts support this clone. This chain links TRBV10-3 with TRBJ2-1, with D possibly TRBD2 on 6 matching bases. Trimming stripped 5 bases from V and 0 bases from J, with 8 bases between. The CDR3 consists of 14 residues. Germline values: CDR1 ENHRY, CDR2 SYGVKD. CDR3 residues: CAISLAVSYNEQFF. CDR3 coding DNA: TGTGCCATCAGTTTAGCGGTCTCCTACAATGAGCAGTTCTTC.

V is TRBV7-2 and J is TRBJ1-6; D is uncertain. This CDR3 spans 12 amino acids. The germline V and J ends were trimmed by 4 bases and 10 bases, with 8 bases remaining between them. Germline V lookup: CDR1 SGHTA, CDR2 FQGNSA. This CDR3 is CASSYPGSPLHF. In DNA, the CDR3 is TGTGCCAGCAGCTACCCGGGGTCACCCCTCCACTTT.

This clone was detected only a few times. Other DNA sequences in this specimen translate into the identical CDR3. The chain combines TRBV30 with TRBJ2-7, with D perhaps matching TRBD1 (5 bases). Per germline, CDR1 GTSNPN and CDR2 SVGIG (reference sequence). With 4 bases removed from V and 1 base from J, the gap between germline ends came to 8 bases. The CDR3 runs 12 residues. The CDR3 protein is CAWNTGSYEQYF. The CDR3 coding sequence is TGTGCCTGGAACACAGGTTCCTACGAGCAGTACTTC.

The V call is TRBV2, the J call TRBJ1-3; no definite D call. This CDR3 comprises 15 residues. Germline CDR1 and CDR2: SNHLY and FYNNEI. With 4 bases removed from V and 0 bases from J, the gap between germline ends came to 10 bases. Here the CDR3 DNA reads TGTGCCAGCAGTGCAGAATGGGGCTCTGGAAACACCATATATTTT. Translating it yields CASSAEWGSGNTIYF.

This clone was picked up a small number of times. The V and J genes are TRBV29-1 and TRBJ1-2; D is unclear. The V and J ends lost 5 bases and 8 bases respectively, with 12 bases between them. CDR3 length: 11 amino acids. CDR1 and CDR2 from the germline V gene are SQVTM and ANQGSEA. CDR3 nucleotides: TGCAGCGTTATTTCGGTTGAAGGCTACACCTTC. Encoded protein: CSVISVEGYTF.

This clone has more than one count but fewer than ten. The rearrangement uses TRBV5-6 and TRBJ1-2; unclear D gene. The CDR3 length is 13 residues. V was trimmed by 2 bases and J by 4 bases, leaving 9 bases between them. Germline values: CDR1 SGHDT, CDR2 YYEEEE. The CDR3 DNA is TGTGCCAGCAGCTTCCCACCGACCTATGGCTACACCTTC. It translates to CASSFPPTYGYTF.

This chain connects TRBV6-5 to TRBJ1-2; 7 bases map to TRBD1. CDR1 and CDR2 from the germline V gene are MNHEY and SVGAGI. With 7 bases clipped from V and 4 bases from J, the junction kept 6 bases outside the gene matches. This CDR3 spans 13 amino acids. The CDR3: CASTQGGVYGYTF. The CDR3 DNA sequence: TGTGCCAGCACCCAGGGGGGTGTCTATGGCTACACCTTC.

This clone was observed a few times. CDR3 DNA sequence: TGTGCCACCAGCAAAGGACAGGGTAACTCTGAAAAACTGTTTTTT. Translating it yields CATSKGQGNSEKLFF. The chain couples TRBV15 to TRBJ1-4; TRBD1 matches 8 bases. CDR3 size: 15 residues. The junction had 8 bases not matched to a gene; V was cut back by 4 bases and J by 7 bases. Germline loops: CDR1 LNHNV, CDR2 YYDKDF (reference sequence).

This sequence joins TRBV6-1 and TRBJ2-2; maybe TRBD1 (6 bases). Germline CDR1 reads MNHNS; CDR2 reads SASEGT. Trimming stripped 2 bases from V and 13 bases from J, with 14 bases between. The CDR3 sequence is 13 residues long. The CDR3 DNA follows: TGTGCCAGCAGTGAAAACAGGGACCAGTCGCTGTTTTTT. Its protein product is CASSENRDQSLFF.

J is TRBJ2-5 and V is TRBV30; D gene uncertain. Germline V gene lookup returns CDR1 GTSNPN and CDR2 SVGIG (reference sequence). V lost 4 bases, J lost 0 bases, and 6 bases lay in between. The CDR3 is 12 residues long. The CDR3 spells CAWTSYQETQYF. CDR3 sequence (DNA): TGTGCCTGGACTTCGTACCAAGAGACCCAGTACTTC.

This clone was counted between two and nine times. In nucleotides, the CDR3 is TGTGCCAGCAGCGGATCGGCGCCTAACTATGGCTACACCTTC. It specifies CASSGSAPNYGYTF. The rearrangement links TRBV9 to TRBJ1-2; D gene unclear. The CDR3 is made up of 14 amino acids. Trimming shortened V by 3 bases and J by 0 bases, and 9 bases separated the two germline ends. Per the germline V gene, CDR1 is SGDLS and CDR2 is YYNGEE.

This clone was counted between two and nine times. This chain uses TRBV11-2 with TRBJ2-4; D is undetermined. CDR3 size: 12 residues. Germline V gene lookup returns CDR1 SGHAT and CDR2 FQNNGV. Trimming took off 5 bases at V and 8 bases at J, with 10 bases between the two ends. This CDR3 is CASSPTRDIQYF. DNA of the CDR3: TGTGCCAGCAGCCCCACTCGAGACATTCAGTACTTC.

This chain connects TRBV28 to TRBJ2-1, with 10 bases fitting TRBD1. With 8 bases clipped from V and 4 bases from J, the junction kept 8 bases outside the gene matches. The germline V gene has CDR1 MDHEN and CDR2 SYDVKM. The CDR3 runs to 15 residues. Written as DNA, the CDR3 is TGTGCCAGCTGCGCTCCGGGACAGGGGTACAATGAGCAGTTCTTC. Encoded protein: CASCAPGQGYNEQFF.

This chain links TRBV6-5 with TRBJ2-1; TRBD2 matches 15 bases. The CDR3 loop spans 15 amino acids. Germline loops: CDR1 MNHEY, CDR2 SVGAGI. V gave up 5 bases and J gave up 6 bases; unmatched junction bases: 2. The DNA for the CDR3 is TGTGCCAGCAGTCGGACTAGCGGGAGGGCCAATGAGCAGTTCTTC. It yields the protein CASSRTSGRANEQFF.